This passage covers 26 T cell receptor beta chains from one sample sequenced in a study of Ad26.COV2.S vaccination and SARS-CoV-2 variants. Sequenced by immunoSEQ multiplex PCR; TCRdb stores in-frame clones only, minus some. The sample carries fewer than 600,000 clones, around 89% recorded once. Stated treatment: roughly 20 received Ad26.COV2.S at low or high dose, single or two shots; 5 received placebo; per-sample allocation not given. Day 63 after the first vaccine or placebo injection was the time point for sampling. The sequencing here drew on peripheral blood, taken in a trial of Ad26.COV2.S vaccine versus placebo. The origin of the receptors is a person aged 18-60 years who received the Ad26.COV2.S COVID-19 vaccine or a placebo.

The V and J genes are TRBV7-2 and TRBJ1-1; D unresolved. There are 14 residues in the CDR3. The ends were cut back, 1 base at V and 4 bases at J, with 10 bases in the middle. CDR1 is SGHTA, CDR2 FQGNSA, per germline. The DNA for the CDR3 is TGTGCCAGCAGCTTAGGGAATATGGGCACTGAAGCTTTCTTT. Amino acid sequence: CASSLGNMGTEAFF. The whole variable domain, filled in from reference TRBV7-2 and TRBJ1-1, reads GAGVSQSPSNKVTEKGKDVELRCDPISGHTALYWYRQSLGQGLEFLIYFQGNSAPDKSGLPSDRFSAERTGGSVSTLTIQRTQQEDSAVYLCASSLGNMGTEAFFGQGTRLTVV.

The CDR3 DNA follows: TGTGCCAGCTCACCAGTGGGGCAGGGGGCGATCAATGAGCAGTTCTTC. Its protein product is CASSPVGQGAINEQFF. The chain joins TRBV18 to TRBJ2-1; 8 bases agree with TRBD1. This CDR3 is 16 amino acids long. Germline-derived CDR1 and CDR2 are KGHSH and LQKENI. Losses at the gene ends were 2 bases for V and 6 bases for J; bases not matched to a gene: 9.

The V and J genes are TRBV6-5 and TRBJ1-2; D might be TRBD1 (6 bases). Trimming left V 1 base short and J 8 bases short, with 17 bases between. The CDR3 loop spans 15 amino acids. Germline CDR1 is MNHEY and CDR2 is SVGAGI. CDR3 DNA: TGTGCCAGCAGTTACTTAGGGACACCTCTTTGGGGCTACACCTTC. Translated: CASSYLGTPLWGYTF.

The CDR3 coding sequence is TGTGCCAGCAGCTTAACAGCAGGTAACAATTCACCCCTCCACTTT. Protein: CASSLTAGNNSPLHF. The V call is TRBV7-3, the J call TRBJ1-6; D is unresolved. The germline V gene encodes CDR1 SGHTA and CDR2 FQGTGA. V lost 0 bases and J lost 7, with 10 bases in between. This CDR3 has 15 amino acids.

The chain joins TRBV29-1 to TRBJ1-4, with 9 bases that match TRBD1. V lost 6 bases to trimming and J lost 3 bases; unmatched junction nucleotides: 5. Germline loops: CDR1 SQVTM, CDR2 ANQGSEA. The CDR3 spans 14 residues. The CDR3 DNA sequence: TGCAGCGTGGTAGACAGGGGGGCTAATGAAAAACTGTTTTTT. This translates into CSVVDRGANEKLFF.

The V call is TRBV6-2 or TRBV6-3, the J call TRBJ1-2, with D possibly matching TRBD1 (5 bases). This CDR3 spans 15 amino acids. CDR1 MNHEY and CDR2 SVGEGT come from the germline V gene. The germline V and J ends were trimmed by 4 bases and 5 bases, with 17 bases remaining between them. The CDR3 region is CASSSGSREIYGYTF. The CDR3 coding sequence is TGTGCCAGCAGTTCCGGCTCCAGGGAGATATATGGCTACACCTTC.

This clone was observed a handful of times. The chain employs TRBV7-9 and TRBJ1-1, with TRBD1 matching 7 bases. Germline V lookup: CDR1 SEHNR, CDR2 FQNEAQ (reference sequence). The V and J ends lost 5 bases and 6 bases, in that order; junction bases with no gene match: 9. The length of the CDR3 is 14 residues. The CDR3 coding sequence is TGTGCCAGCAGCCACAACAACAGGGGCGCTGAAGCTTTCTTT. Its protein product is CASSHNNRGAEAFF.

The chain employs TRBV18 and TRBJ2-1, with TRBD1 identical over 12 bases. The trim removed 7 bases at V and 8 bases at J, leaving 3 bases unmatched. The CDR3 contains 13 residues. The germline CDR1 and CDR2 sequences are KGHSH and LQKENI. The CDR3 region has the DNA TGTGCCAGCTGGGGACAGGGGGCCGATGAGCAGTTCTTC. Protein product: CASWGQGADEQFF.

The V call is TRBV7-8, the J call TRBJ1-2; D unclear. Germline CDR1 is SGHVS and CDR2 is FQNEAQ. CDR3 length: 14 residues. With 1 base removed from V and 0 bases from J, the gap between germline ends came to 6 bases. The CDR3 sequence: CASSLGGSNYGYTF. The CDR3 DNA follows: TGTGCCAGCAGCTTAGGGGGTTCTAACTATGGCTACACCTTC.

In this sample, this clone turned up a few times. This rearrangement joins TRBV7-3 to TRBJ2-1, with a possible D match to TRBD2 (5 bases). CDR3 length: 15 amino acids. Germline V gene data show CDR1 as SGHTA and CDR2 as FQGTGA. The V end lost 5 bases, the J end lost 4 bases, and 15 bases lay between the germline ends. CDR3 residues: CASSQTMAKYNEQFF. DNA of the CDR3: TGTGCCAGCAGCCAGACTATGGCCAAATACAATGAGCAGTTCTTC.

The table lists this clone with a count of one. The chain carries TRBV28 and TRBJ2-2; D uncertain. Germline V CDR1 and CDR2: MDHEN, SYDVKM. The CDR3 sequence is 15 residues long. Trimming left V 6 bases short and J 4 bases short, with 15 bases between. The CDR3 DNA reads TGTGCCAGCAGAGAAGGGATATCTCTCACCGGGGAGCTGTTTTTT. Translation: CASREGISLTGELFF.

The rearrangement uses TRBV4-1 and TRBJ2-4, with 7 nucleotides matching TRBD1. Trimming at V came to 3 bases and at J to 1 base, leaving 6 bases not matched to a gene. Germline assignment: CDR1 MGHRA and CDR2 YSYEKL. The CDR3 sequence is 16 residues long. CDR3 nucleotide sequence: TGCGCCAGCAGCCAGTCACAGGGGATGGCCAAAAACATTCAGTACTTC. It translates to CASSQSQGMAKNIQYF.

Note on this clone: In the same sample, other DNA sequences code for this CDR3. The rearrangement links TRBV2 to TRBJ2-2; D ambiguous. Germline V gives CDR1 SNHLY, CDR2 FYNNEI. The CDR3 length is 13 residues. Trimming shortened V by 2 bases and J by 4 bases, and 5 bases separated the two germline ends. The CDR3 loop reads CASSERITGELFF. The CDR3 DNA sequence: TGTGCCAGCAGTGAAAGAATCACCGGGGAGCTGTTTTTT.

V is TRBV7-9 and J is TRBJ2-4; 7 nucleotides align to TRBD2. The trim removed 1 base at V and 8 bases at J, leaving 5 bases unmatched. Germline V gene lookup returns CDR1 SEHNR and CDR2 FQNEAQ (reference sequence). This CDR3 has 14 residues. The DNA for the CDR3 is TGTGCCAGCAGCTTAGGTCTAGCGGTGGACATTCAGTACTTC. Encoded protein: CASSLGLAVDIQYF.

This clone was detected only once. This rearrangement joins TRBV19 to TRBJ2-5; D tentatively reads TRBD1 or TRBD2 (5 bases each). The CDR3 runs 16 residues. V shed 0 bases and J shed 0 bases, with 11 bases lying between them. Per germline, CDR1 LNHDA and CDR2 SQIVND (reference sequence). Here the CDR3 DNA reads TGTGCCAGTAGTATAGATCTATGGGGGAACCAAGAGACCCAGTACTTC. Translated, it gives CASSIDLWGNQETQYF.

This clone showed up just a few times. The J gene is TRBJ1-2, the V gene TRBV19; TRBD1 agrees at 7 bases. Germline assignment: CDR1 LNHDA and CDR2 SQIVND (reference sequence). Germline trimming cut 5 bases from V and 8 bases from J; bases unmatched to any gene: 11. The CDR3 sequence is 14 residues long. The CDR3 DNA is TGTGCCAGTAGTCTGAGGACAGGCCCACGGGGCTACACCTTC. This translates into CASSLRTGPRGYTF.

The gene calls are TRBV5-1 and TRBJ2-1; D not certain. The CDR3 length is 11 residues. From germline, CDR1 is SGHRS and CDR2 YFSETQ. Trimming stripped 2 bases from V and 10 bases from J, with 7 bases between. CDR3 nucleotide sequence: TGCGCCAGCAGCTTTGCACGGGAGCAGTTCTTC. Translating it yields CASSFAREQFF.

The chain combines TRBV5-4 with TRBJ1-4, with 7 positions matching TRBD1. Per the germline V gene, CDR1 is SGHNT and CDR2 is YYREEE (reference sequence). V was pared by 4 bases and J by 7 bases, with 7 bases of the junction left unmatched. The length of the CDR3 is 14 residues. The CDR3 protein is CASSLGRGPEKLFF. The CDR3 region has the DNA TGTGCCAGCAGCCTCGGGAGGGGGCCTGAAAAACTGTTTTTT.

The J gene is TRBJ2-5, the V gene TRBV7-2; the D call may be TRBD1 or TRBD2 (6 bases each). Germline-derived CDR1 and CDR2 are SGHTA and FQGNSA. This CDR3 spans 17 amino acids. V dropped 5 bases and J dropped 4 bases, with 23 bases sitting between them. The CDR3 loop is CASSKIRGQGTGETQYF. In DNA, the CDR3 is TGTGCCAGCAGCAAAATACGGGGGCAGGGGACGGGAGAGACCCAGTACTTC.

The chain is built from TRBV24-1 and TRBJ2-1; D is uncertain. This CDR3 has 16 amino acids. The germline V gene encodes CDR1 KGHDR and CDR2 SFDVKD. The V end lost 4 bases, the J end lost 1 base, and 13 bases lay between the germline ends. CDR3 nucleotide sequence: TGTGCCACCAGTGACCAAAGGATCGCGTCCTACAATGAGCAGTTCTTC. Its protein is CATSDQRIASYNEQFF.

CDR3 sequence reads: CAWRNTGGQETQYF. The CDR3, as DNA: TGTGCCTGGAGAAACACAGGGGGCCAAGAGACCCAGTACTTC. The chain is built from TRBV30 and TRBJ2-5, with 8 bases lining up with TRBD1. Germline-derived CDR1 and CDR2 are GTSNPN and SVGIG (reference sequence). Trimming cost V 3 bases and J 1 base; bases outside gene matches: 4. The CDR3 sequence is 14 residues long.

V gene TRBV7-9 combines with J gene TRBJ2-6, with unresolved D. This CDR3 has 12 amino acids. The V gene's germline CDR1 is SEHNR and CDR2 FQNEAQ (reference sequence). V dropped 6 bases and J dropped 4 bases, with 4 bases sitting between them. The CDR3 loop is CASSHGANVLTF. For the CDR3, the DNA is TGTGCCAGCAGTCACGGGGCCAACGTCCTGACTTTC.

The gene calls are TRBV21-1 and TRBJ1-5; the table's D call, TRBD1, has no DNA check behind it. TRBV21-1 represents a pseudogene. The CDR3 is made up of 15 amino acids. In DNA form, the CDR3 reads TGTGCCAGCAGCAATTCCGGGACAGATAATCAGCCCCAGCATTTT. Translated: CASSNSGTDNQPQHF.

This clone appeared once. The rearrangement links TRBV2 to TRBJ2-4; weak D call: TRBD1 (5 bases). This CDR3 has 13 amino acids. Germline CDR1 reads SNHLY; CDR2 reads FYNNEI. With 8 bases removed from V and 2 bases from J, the gap between germline ends came to 10 bases. The CDR3 loop reads CASGQLPKNIQYF. In nucleotides, the CDR3 is TGTGCCAGCGGACAACTTCCCAAAAACATTCAGTACTTC.

The rearrangement joins TRBV7-2 to TRBJ2-7; no definite D call. V was trimmed by 1 base and J by 3 bases, leaving 10 bases between them. Germline assignment: CDR1 SGHTA and CDR2 FQGNSA. There are 14 residues in the CDR3. Written as DNA, the CDR3 is TGTGCCAGCAGCTTAGAATTAGTGAGCTACGAGCAGTACTTC. It yields the protein CASSLELVSYEQYF.

Points on this clone: Other DNA sequences within the sample encode an identical CDR3. The chain recombines TRBV19 with TRBJ2-2, with D perhaps matching TRBD2 (6 bases). The CDR3 spans 13 residues. The V end lost 3 bases, the J end lost 4 bases, and 6 bases lay between the germline ends. CDR1 and CDR2 from the germline V gene are LNHDA and SQIVND (reference sequence). The CDR3 nucleotides read TGTGCCAGTAGTATCGGGGGCACCGGGGAGCTGTTTTTT. Protein sequence: CASSIGGTGELFF.